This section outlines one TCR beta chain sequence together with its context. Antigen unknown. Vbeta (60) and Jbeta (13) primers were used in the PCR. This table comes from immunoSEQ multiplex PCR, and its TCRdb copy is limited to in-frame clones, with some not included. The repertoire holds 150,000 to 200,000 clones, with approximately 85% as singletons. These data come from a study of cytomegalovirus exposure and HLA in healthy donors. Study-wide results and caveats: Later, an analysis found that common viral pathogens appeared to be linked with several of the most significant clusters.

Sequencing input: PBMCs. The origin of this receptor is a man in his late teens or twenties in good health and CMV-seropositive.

The CDR3, as DNA: TGTGCCAGTAGTATAGAGGCACAGATGAACACCGGGGAGCTGTTTTTT. Its translation: CASSIEAQMNTGELFF. The chain uses TRBV19 and TRBJ2-2; the D is unclear. Germline V lookup: CDR1 LNHDA, CDR2 SQIVND (reference sequence). The CDR3 is 16 amino acids. Trimming took 0 bases from V and 1 from J, leaving 9 bases between them.